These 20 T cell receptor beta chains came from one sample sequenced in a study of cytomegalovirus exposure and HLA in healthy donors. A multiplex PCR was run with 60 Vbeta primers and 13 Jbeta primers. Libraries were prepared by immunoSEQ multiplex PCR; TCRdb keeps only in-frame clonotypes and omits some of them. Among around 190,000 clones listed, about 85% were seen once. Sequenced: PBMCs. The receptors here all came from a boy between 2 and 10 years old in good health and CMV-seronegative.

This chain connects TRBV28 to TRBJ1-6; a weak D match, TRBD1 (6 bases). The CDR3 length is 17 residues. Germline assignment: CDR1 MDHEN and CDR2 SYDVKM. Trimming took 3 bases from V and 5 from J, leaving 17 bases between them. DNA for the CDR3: TGTGCCAGCAGTTTCCGGGACAAAATCGTAGATAATTCACCCCTCCACTTT. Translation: CASSFRDKIVDNSPLHF.

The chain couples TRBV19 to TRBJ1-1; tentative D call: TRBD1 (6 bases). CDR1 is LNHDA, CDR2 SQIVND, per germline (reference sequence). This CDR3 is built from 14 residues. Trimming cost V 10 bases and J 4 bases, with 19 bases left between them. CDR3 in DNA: TGTGCCACCACCGACAGGCCGGGTGGCACTGAAGCTTTCTTT. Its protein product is CATTDRPGGTEAFF.

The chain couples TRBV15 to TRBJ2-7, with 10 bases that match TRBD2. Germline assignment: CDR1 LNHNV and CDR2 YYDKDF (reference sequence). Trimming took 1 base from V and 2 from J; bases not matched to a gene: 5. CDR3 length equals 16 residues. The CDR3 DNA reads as TGTGCCACCAGCAGAGCCCATCTAGCGGGGGCCTACGAGCAGTACTTC. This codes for CATSRAHLAGAYEQYF. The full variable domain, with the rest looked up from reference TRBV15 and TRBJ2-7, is DAMVIQNPRYQVTQFGKPVTLSCSQTLNHNVMYWYQQKSSQAPKLLFHYYDKDFNNEADTPDNFQSRRPNTSFCFLDIRSPGLGDTAMYLCATSRAHLAGAYEQYFGPGTRLTVT.

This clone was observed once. The CDR3 coding sequence is TGTGCCAGCAGTCAGAACGCTAACTATGGCTACACCTTC. It is translated as CASSQNANYGYTF. J is TRBJ1-2 and V is TRBV25-1; no clear D. CDR1 MGHDK and CDR2 SYGVNS come from the germline V gene. The germline V and J ends were trimmed by 5 bases and 0 bases, with 7 bases remaining between them. There are 13 residues in the CDR3.

The CDR3 loop is CASTRLPGINYNEQFF. The CDR3 nucleotides read TGTGCCAGCACGCGCCTCCCCGGGATCAACTACAATGAGCAGTTCTTC. The rearrangement uses TRBV25-1 and TRBJ2-1; possible D gene TRBD2, 5 bases. Deletions cut 7 bases from V and 3 bases from J, with 19 bases between. The CDR3 is 16 amino acids. Germline CDR1 and CDR2: MGHDK and SYGVNS. Using reference TRBV25-1 and TRBJ2-1 for the parts outside the CDR3, the full variable domain is EADIYQTPRYLVIGTGKKITLECSQTMGHDKMYWYQQDPGMELHLIHYSYGVNSTEKGDLSSESTVSRIRTEHFPLTLESARPSHTSQYLCASTRLPGINYNEQFFGPGTRLTVL.

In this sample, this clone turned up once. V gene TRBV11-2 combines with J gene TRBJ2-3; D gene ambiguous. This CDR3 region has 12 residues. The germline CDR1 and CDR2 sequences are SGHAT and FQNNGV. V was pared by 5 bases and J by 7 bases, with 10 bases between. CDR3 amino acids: CASSINSYTQYF. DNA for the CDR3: TGTGCCAGCAGCATAAATAGTTATACGCAGTATTTT.

As DNA, the CDR3 is TGTGCCAGCAGCGTAGATTCCCCTCCGGAGACCCAGTACTTC. It is translated as CASSVDSPPETQYF. The chain is built from TRBV9 and TRBJ2-5; D ambiguous. The V and J ends lost 0 bases and 5 bases respectively, with 11 bases between them. Germline values: CDR1 SGDLS, CDR2 YYNGEE. The CDR3 consists of 14 residues.

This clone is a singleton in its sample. The CDR3 bases are TGTGCCACCAGGCTGGATAGCGGACTCAATGAGCAGTTCTTC. Its translation is CATRLDSGLNEQFF. The rearrangement joins TRBV15 to TRBJ2-1; maybe TRBD2 (6 bases). Trimming cost V 6 bases and J 6 bases, with 15 bases left between them. The germline V gene has CDR1 LNHNV and CDR2 YYDKDF (reference sequence). The length of the CDR3 is 14 residues.

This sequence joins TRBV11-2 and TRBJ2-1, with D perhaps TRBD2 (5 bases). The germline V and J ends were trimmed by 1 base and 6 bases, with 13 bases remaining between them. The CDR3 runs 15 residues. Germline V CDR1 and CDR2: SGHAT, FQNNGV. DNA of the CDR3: TGTGCCAGCAGCTTAGGAGACTATAACCTCAATGAGCAGTTCTTC. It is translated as CASSLGDYNLNEQFF.

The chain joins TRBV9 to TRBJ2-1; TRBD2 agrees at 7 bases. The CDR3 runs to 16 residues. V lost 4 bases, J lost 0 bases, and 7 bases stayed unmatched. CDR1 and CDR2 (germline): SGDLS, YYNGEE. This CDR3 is CASSPSGEGSYNEQFF. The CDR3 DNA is TGTGCCAGCAGCCCCTCCGGGGAGGGCTCCTACAATGAGCAGTTCTTC. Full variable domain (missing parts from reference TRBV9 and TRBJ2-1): DSGVTQTPKHLITATGQRVTLRCSPRSGDLSVYWYQQSLDQGLQFLIQYYNGEERAKGNILERFSAQQFPDLHSELNLSSLELGDSALYFCASSPSGEGSYNEQFFGPGTRLTVL.

CDR3 protein: CASSVVRPPAEAFF. Here the CDR3 DNA reads TGTGCCAGCAGCGTAGTCAGGCCCCCTGCTGAAGCTTTCTTT. V and J are TRBV9 and TRBJ1-1; D gene unclear. The V end was cut by 0 bases, the J end by 6 bases, with 12 bases between. CDR3 length: 14 amino acids. Germline CDR1 and CDR2: SGDLS and YYNGEE.

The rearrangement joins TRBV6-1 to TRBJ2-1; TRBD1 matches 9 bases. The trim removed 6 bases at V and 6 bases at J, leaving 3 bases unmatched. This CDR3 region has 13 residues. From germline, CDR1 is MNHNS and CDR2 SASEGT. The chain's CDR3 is CASSLTGGNEQFF. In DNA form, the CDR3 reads TGTGCCAGCAGCCTGACAGGGGGCAATGAGCAGTTCTTC.

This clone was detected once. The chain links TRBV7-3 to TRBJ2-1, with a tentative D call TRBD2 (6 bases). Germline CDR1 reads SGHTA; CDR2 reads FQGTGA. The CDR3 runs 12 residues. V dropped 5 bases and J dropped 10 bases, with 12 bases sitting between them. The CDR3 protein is CASSATSGEQFF. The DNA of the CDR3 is TGTGCCAGCAGCGCGACTAGTGGCGAGCAGTTCTTC. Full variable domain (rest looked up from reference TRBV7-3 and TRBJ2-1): GAGVSQTPSNKVTEKGKYVELRCDPISGHTALYWYRQSLGQGPEFLIYFQGTGAADDSGLPNDRFFAVRPEGSVSTLKIQRTERGDSAVYLCASSATSGEQFFGPGTRLTVL.

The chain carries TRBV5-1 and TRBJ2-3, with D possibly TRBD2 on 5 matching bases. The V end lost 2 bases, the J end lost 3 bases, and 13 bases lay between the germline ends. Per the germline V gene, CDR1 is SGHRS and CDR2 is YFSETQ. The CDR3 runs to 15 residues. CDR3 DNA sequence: TGCGCCAGCAGCTTTACAACTAGTCGGACAGATACGCAGTATTTT. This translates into CASSFTTSRTDTQYF.

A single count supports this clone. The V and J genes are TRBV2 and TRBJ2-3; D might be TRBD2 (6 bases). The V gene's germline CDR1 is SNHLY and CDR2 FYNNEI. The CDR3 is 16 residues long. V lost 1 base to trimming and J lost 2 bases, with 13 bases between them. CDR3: CASSEGAGPYTDTQYF. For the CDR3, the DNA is TGTGCCAGCAGTGAAGGTGCGGGGCCCTACACAGATACGCAGTATTTT. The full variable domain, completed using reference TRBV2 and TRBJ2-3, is EPEVTQTPSHQVTQMGQEVILRCVPISNHLYFYWYRQILGQKVEFLVSFYNNEISEKSEIFDDQFSVERPDGSNFTLKIRSTKLEDSAMYFCASSEGAGPYTDTQYFGPGTRLTVL.

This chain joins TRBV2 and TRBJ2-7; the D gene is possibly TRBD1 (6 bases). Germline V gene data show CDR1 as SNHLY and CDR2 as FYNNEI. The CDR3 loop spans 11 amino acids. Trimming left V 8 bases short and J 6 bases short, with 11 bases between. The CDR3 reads CASQGTSEQYF. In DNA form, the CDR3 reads TGTGCCAGCCAGGGGACCTCCGAGCAGTACTTC.

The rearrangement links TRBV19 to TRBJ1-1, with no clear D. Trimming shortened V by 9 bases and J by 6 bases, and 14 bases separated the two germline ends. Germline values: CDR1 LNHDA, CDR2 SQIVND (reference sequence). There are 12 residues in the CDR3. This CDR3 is CASLRLPSEAFF. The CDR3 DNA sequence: TGTGCCAGCCTCAGGTTGCCTTCTGAAGCTTTCTTT.

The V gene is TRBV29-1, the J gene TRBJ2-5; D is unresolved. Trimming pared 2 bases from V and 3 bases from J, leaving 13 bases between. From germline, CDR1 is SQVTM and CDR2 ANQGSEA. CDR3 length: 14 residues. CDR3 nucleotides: TGCAGCGTTGAATCTCGACTCTCTAAAGAGACCCAGTACTTC. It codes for CSVESRLSKETQYF.

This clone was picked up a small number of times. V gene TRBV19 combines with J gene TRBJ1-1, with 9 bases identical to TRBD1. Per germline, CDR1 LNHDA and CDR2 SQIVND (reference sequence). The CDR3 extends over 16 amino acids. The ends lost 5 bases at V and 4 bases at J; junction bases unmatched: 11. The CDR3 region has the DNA TGTGCCAGTAGTGCCCGGGACAGGGCGTTAAGCACTGAAGCTTTCTTT. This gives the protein CASSARDRALSTEAFF.

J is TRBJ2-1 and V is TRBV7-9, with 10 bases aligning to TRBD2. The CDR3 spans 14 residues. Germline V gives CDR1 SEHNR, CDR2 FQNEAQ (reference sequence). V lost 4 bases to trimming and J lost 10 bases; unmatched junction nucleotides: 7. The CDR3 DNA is TGTGCCAGCAGCTCAAGCGGGGGGGCCATCGAGCAGTTCTTC. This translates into CASSSSGGAIEQFF.